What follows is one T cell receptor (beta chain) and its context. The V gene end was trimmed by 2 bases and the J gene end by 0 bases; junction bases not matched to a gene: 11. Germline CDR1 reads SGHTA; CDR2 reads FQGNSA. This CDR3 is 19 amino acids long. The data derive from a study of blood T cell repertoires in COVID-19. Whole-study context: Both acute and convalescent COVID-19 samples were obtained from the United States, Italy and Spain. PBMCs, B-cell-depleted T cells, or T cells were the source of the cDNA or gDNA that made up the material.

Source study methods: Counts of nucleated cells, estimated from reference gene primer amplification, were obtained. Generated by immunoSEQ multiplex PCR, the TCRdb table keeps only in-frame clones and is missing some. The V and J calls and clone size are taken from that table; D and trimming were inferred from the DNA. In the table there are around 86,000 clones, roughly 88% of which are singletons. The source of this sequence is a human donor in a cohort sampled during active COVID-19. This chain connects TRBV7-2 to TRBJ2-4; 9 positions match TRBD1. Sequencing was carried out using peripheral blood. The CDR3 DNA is TGTGCCAGCAGCTTACTGGGGACAGGGTCCCCCCTAGCCAAAAACATTCAGTACTTC. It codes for CASSLLGTGSPLAKNIQYF. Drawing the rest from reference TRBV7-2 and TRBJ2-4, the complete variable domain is GAGVSQSPSNKVTEKGKDVELRCDPISGHTALYWYRQSLGQGLEFLIYFQGNSAPDKSGLPSDRFSAERTGGSVSTLTIQRTQQEDSAVYLCASSLLGTGSPLAKNIQYFGAGTRLSVL.